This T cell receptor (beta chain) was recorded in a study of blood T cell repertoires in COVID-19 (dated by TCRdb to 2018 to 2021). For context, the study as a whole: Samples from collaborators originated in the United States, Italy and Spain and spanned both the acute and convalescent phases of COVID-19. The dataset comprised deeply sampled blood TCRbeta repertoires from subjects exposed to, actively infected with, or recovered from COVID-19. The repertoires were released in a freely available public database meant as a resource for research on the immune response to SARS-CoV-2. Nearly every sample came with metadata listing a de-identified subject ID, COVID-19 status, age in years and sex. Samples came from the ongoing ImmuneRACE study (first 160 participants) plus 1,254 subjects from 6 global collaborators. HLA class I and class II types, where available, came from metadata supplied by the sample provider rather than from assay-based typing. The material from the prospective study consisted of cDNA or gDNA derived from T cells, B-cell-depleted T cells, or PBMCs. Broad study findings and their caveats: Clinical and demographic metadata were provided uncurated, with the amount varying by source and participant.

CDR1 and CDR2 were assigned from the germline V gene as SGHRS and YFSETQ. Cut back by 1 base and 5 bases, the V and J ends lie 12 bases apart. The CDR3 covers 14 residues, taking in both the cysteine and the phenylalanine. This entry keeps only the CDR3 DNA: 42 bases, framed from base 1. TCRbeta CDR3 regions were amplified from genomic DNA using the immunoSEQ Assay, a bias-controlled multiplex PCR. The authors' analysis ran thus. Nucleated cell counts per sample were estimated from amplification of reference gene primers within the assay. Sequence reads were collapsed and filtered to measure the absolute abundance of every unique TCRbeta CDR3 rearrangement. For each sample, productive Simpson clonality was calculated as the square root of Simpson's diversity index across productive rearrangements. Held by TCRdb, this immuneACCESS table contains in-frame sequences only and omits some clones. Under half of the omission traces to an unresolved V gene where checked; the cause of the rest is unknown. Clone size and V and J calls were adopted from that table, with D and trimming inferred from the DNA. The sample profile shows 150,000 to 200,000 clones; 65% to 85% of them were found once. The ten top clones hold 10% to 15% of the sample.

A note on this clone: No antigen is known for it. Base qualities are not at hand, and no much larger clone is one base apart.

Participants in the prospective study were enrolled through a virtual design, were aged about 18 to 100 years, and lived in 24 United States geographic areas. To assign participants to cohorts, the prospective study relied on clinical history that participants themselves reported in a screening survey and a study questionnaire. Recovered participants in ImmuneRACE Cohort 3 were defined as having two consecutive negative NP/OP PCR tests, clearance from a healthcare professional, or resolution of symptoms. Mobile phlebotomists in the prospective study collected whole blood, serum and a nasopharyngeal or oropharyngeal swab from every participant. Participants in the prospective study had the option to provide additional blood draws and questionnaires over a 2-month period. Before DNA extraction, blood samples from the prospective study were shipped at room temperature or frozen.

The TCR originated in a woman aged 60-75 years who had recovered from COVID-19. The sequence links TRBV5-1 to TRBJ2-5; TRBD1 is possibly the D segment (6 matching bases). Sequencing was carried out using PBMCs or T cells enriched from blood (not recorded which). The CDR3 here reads CASSLQGRRETQYF. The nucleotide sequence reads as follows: TGCGCCAGCAGCTTGCAGGGGCGCAGGGAGACCCAGTACTTC.